This T cell receptor (beta chain) was documented in a study of T cells in Graves' hyperthyroidism and ophthalmopathy. At least ten counts were recorded for this clonotype. V was cut by 4 bases and J by 7 bases, with 11 bases left in between. The CDR3 has 14 amino acids. From germline, CDR1 is MNHNS and CDR2 SASEGT. RNA transcripts were the template for amplifying TCR beta CDR3 regions. In the first-round RT-PCR of the TCR CDR3, the HTBI primer set was used. TCRdb passed the multiplex PCR reads through MiXCR, listing each CDR3 protein once. The table lists under 450,000 distinct CDR3 sequences, approximately 13% of them singletons.

The sequence was collected from a man aged 25 to 40 with Graves' hyperthyroidism that later progressed to Graves' ophthalmopathy. Sequencing was done on a sample of blood. The gene calls are TRBV6-1 and TRBJ1-6, with D unresolved. CDR3 loop: CASSARAGNSPLHF. For the CDR3, the DNA is TGTGCCAGCAGTGCCCGGGCAGGAAATTCACCCCTCCACTTT.